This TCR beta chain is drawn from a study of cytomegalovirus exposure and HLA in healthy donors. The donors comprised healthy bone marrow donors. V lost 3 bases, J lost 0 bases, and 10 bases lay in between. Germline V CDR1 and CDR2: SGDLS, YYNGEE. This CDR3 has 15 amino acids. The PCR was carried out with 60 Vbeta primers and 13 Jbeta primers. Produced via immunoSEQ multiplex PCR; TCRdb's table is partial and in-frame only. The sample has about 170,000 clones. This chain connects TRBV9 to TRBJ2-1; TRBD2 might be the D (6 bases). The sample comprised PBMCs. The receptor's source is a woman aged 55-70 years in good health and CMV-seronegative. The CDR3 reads CASSALASSYNEQFF. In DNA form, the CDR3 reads TGTGCCAGCAGCGCCCTAGCGTCCTCCTACAATGAGCAGTTCTTC.